These T cell receptor beta chains were read from a single sample in a study of cytomegalovirus exposure and HLA in healthy donors. Assay: immunoSEQ multiplex PCR; the TCRdb copy retains only in-frame clones and omits some. The data show 150,000 or so clones, with around 74% seen just once and around 4.5% held by the top ten. The specimen was PBMCs. Every receptor here comes from a man between 18 and 35 years old in good health and CMV-seropositive. The CDR3 runs from the conserved cysteine through the conserved F or W. Fields, in order: J gene, clone size, D gene, V gene, CDR3 length, CDR3 DNA, CDR3 protein. The D gene is left open where the match is weak. Not all rows give a size; the values are once, few, many and, for expanded clones, a class.

TRBJ2-4 | - | TRBD2 | TRBV7-2 | 19 | TGTGCCAGCAGCTTAGTCGGGGTCCTTACTAGCGGGGGCGTGAACATTCAGTACTTC | CASSLVGVLTSGGVNIQYF
TRBJ1-4 | - | TRBD1 | TRBV10-3 | 15 | TGTGCCATCAGTCAAACAGGGGGCGAGGATGAAAAACTGTTTTTT | CAISQTGGEDEKLFF
TRBJ2-7 | - | TRBD1 | TRBV5-1 | 15 | TGCGCCAGCGCCGTGGGCCTGACAGGGGAGGACGAGCAGTACTTC | CASAVGLTGEDEQYF
TRBJ2-1 | - | - | TRBV7-8 | 14 | TGTGCCAGCAGCTTAAAAGGCAGGGTGAGTGAGCAGTTCTTC | CASSLKGRVSEQFF
TRBJ1-1 | - | TRBD1 | TRBV5-4 | 15 | TGTGCCAGCAGCTTCCGGGGACAGAGGAACACTGAAGCTTTCTTT | CASSFRGQRNTEAFF
TRBJ2-5 | - | - | TRBV7-8 | 15 | TGTGCCAGCAGCCGCGGAGCGCAGATCCAAGAGACCCAGTACTTC | CASSRGAQIQETQYF
TRBJ1-4 | - | - | TRBV7-6 | 14 | TGTGCCAGCAGCTTAAGACACGGCCATGAAAAACTGTTTTTT | CASSLRHGHEKLFF
TRBJ2-1 | few | TRBD1 | TRBV27 | 15 | TGTGCCAGCAGTTTCCGGGACAGGGGACCAAATGAGCAGTTCTTC | CASSFRDRGPNEQFF
TRBJ2-7 | - | TRBD1 | TRBV4-3 | 16 | TGCGCCAGCAGCCAAGGCGCCAGGGGGAGCCTGAACGAGCAGTACTTC | CASSQGARGSLNEQYF
TRBJ2-3 | few | - | TRBV9 | 16 | TGTGCCAGCAGCGTACTCACTAGGACTAGCACAGATACGCAGTATTTT | CASSVLTRTSTDTQYF
TRBJ2-5 | few | TRBD1 | TRBV11-1 | 16 | TGTGCCAGCAGCTTAGTAGTGGGGACAGTCGGGGAGACCCAGTACTTC | CASSLVVGTVGETQYF
TRBJ2-1 | - | TRBD2 | TRBV19 | 17 | TGTGCCAGTAGTAGAGGGGCGGGAGGCCTCTCCTACAATGAGCAGTTCTTC | CASSRGAGGLSYNEQFF
TRBJ1-5 | few | TRBD1 | TRBV27 | 15 | TGTGCCAGCAGTTTTGCACAGGGGAAGGGTCAGCCCCAGCATTTT | CASSFAQGKGQPQHF
TRBJ1-1 | - | - | TRBV18 | 13 | TGTGCCAGCTCACTCTCTGCGGGGACTGAAGCTTTCTTT | CASSLSAGTEAFF